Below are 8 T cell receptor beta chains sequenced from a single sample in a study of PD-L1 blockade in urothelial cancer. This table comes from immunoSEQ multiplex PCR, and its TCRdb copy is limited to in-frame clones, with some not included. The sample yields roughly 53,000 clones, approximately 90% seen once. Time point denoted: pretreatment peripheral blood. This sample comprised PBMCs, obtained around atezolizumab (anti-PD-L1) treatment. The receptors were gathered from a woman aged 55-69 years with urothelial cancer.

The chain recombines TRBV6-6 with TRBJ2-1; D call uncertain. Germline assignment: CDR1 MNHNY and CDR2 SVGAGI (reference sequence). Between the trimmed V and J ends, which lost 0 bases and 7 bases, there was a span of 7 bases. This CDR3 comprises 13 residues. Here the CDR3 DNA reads TGTGCCAGCAGTTACTCGAGATCAAATGAGCAGTTCTTC. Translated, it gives CASSYSRSNEQFF.

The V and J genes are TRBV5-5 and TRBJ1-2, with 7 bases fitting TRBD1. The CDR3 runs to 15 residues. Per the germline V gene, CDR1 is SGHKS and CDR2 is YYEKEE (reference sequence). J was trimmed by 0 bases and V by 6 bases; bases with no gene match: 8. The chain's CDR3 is CASNPRQGANYGYTF. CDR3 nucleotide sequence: TGTGCCAGCAACCCACGGCAGGGGGCTAACTATGGCTACACCTTC.

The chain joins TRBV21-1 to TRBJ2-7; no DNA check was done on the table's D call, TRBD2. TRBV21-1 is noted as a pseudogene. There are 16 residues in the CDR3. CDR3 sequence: CASSNPQLRRRYEQYF. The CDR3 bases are TGTGCCAGCAGCAATCCCCAACTGAGACGGAGATACGAGCAGTACTTC.

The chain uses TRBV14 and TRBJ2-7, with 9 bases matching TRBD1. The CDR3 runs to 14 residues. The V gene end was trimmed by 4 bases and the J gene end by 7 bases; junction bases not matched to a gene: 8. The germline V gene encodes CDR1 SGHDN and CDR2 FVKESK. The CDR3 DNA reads TGTGCCAGCAGCCCGAGGGACAGGGACAGGGAGCAGTACTTC. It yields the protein CASSPRDRDREQYF.

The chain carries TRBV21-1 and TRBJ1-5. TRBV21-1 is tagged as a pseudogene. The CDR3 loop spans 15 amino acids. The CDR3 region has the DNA TGTGCCAGCAGCAAAGGGGGAGGGGTTAAGCAGCCCCAGCATTTT. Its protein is CASSKGGGVKQPQHF.

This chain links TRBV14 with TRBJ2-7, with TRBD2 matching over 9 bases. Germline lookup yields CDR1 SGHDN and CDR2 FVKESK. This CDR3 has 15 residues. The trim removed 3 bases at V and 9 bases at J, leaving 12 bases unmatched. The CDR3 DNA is TGTGCCAGCAGCCATACCCGTGGTAGCGGGAGCCTGCAGTACTTC. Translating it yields CASSHTRGSGSLQYF.

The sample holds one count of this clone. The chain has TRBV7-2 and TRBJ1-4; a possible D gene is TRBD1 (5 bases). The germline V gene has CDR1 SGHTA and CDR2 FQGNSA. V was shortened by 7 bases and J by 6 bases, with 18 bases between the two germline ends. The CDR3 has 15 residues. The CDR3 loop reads CASKRTGGLDEKLFF. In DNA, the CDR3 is TGTGCCAGCAAGCGCACCGGGGGATTGGATGAAAAACTGTTTTTT.

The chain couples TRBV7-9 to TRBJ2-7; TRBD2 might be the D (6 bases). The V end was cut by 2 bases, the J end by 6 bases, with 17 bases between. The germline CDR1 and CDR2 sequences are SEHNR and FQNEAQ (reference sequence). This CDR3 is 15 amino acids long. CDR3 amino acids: CASSLTVSQAGEQYF. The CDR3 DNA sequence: TGTGCCAGCAGCTTAACAGTGAGCCAAGCGGGCGAGCAGTACTTC.